Sequencing of this T cell receptor beta chain was carried out in a study of blood T cell repertoires in COVID-19. Turning to the study itself: The study drew acute and convalescent COVID-19 samples from the United States, Italy and Spain.

CDR3 length equals 15 residues. In germline, CDR1 is SGHNT, CDR2 YYREEE (reference sequence). V gave up 2 bases and J gave up 1 base, with 12 bases separating them. Only in-frame clones appear in the TCRdb table, and some are missing; sequencing was by immunoSEQ multiplex PCR. This repertoire shows hundreds of thousands of clones, more than 70% found once; its top ten account for 1.2%. The TCR originated in a man aged 35-49 years with acute or convalescent COVID-19. The sequencing sample was made of peripheral blood. The rearrangement links TRBV5-4 to TRBJ2-5, with D possibly matching TRBD1 (5 bases). CDR3 sequence reads: CASSFRGQGQETQYF. The CDR3 DNA sequence: TGTGCCAGCAGCTTTCGTGGACAAGGCCAAGAGACCCAGTACTTC.